The following is a T cell receptor (beta chain) sequence with its context. Its antigen is not known. The sample is drawn from a study of PD-1 blockade in classical Hodgkin lymphoma. Notes on the study in general: CD4+ TCR diversity, unlike CD8+, climbed significantly by C4D1.

Assay used: immunoSEQ multiplex PCR; TCRdb lists only in-frame clones, some missing. The sample shows 46,000 or so clones, around 70% of them seen only once. Every one of the patients relapsed after autologous stem cell transplantation (brentuximab vedotin exposure was variable). The material was peripheral blood mononuclear cells (PBMCs), obtained at baseline. The receptor was derived from a human donor with classical Hodgkin lymphoma.

Here the CDR3 reads CASSLGPVRGLYSNQPQHF. As DNA, the CDR3 is TGCGCCAGCAGCTTGGGCCCGGTGAGGGGACTATATAGCAATCAGCCCCAGCATTTT. The chain employs TRBV5-1 and TRBJ1-5, with D possibly TRBD1 on 5 matching bases. Looked up from germline, CDR1 is SGHRS and CDR2 is YFSETQ. The CDR3 has 19 residues. The ends were cut back, 0 bases at V and 0 bases at J, with 19 bases in the middle.